This is a list of T cell receptor beta chains from one sample in a study of T-cell reconstitution after alpha-beta-depleted transplantation in children. Via MiXCR, TCRdb re-called the PCR reads, giving one row per CDR3 protein. Of about 270,000 distinct CDR3 sequences in the sample, nearly 10% are singletons; the top ten hold about a tenth. This specimen consisted of PBMCs from the stem cell graft donor, obtained from the stem cell graft. These receptors were obtained from a human donor who donated a stem cell graft to a child with SCID. The conserved cysteine and the conserved F or W are not part of the CDR3 here.

v_call	j_call	cdr3_aa
TRBV12-3/TRBV12-4	TRBJ2-7	ASSLFAGNEQY
TRBV7-8	TRBJ1-5	ASSLVGGFNQPQH
TRBV20-1	TRBJ2-1	SARGTSGGVSSYNEQF
TRBV7-2	TRBJ2-1	ASSPLQGAYNEQF
TRBV7-2	TRBJ2-7	ASSSYGQGTYEQY
TRBV12-3/TRBV12-4	TRBJ1-1	ASSLNRANTEAF
TRBV11-2	TRBJ2-4	ASSEQSGGSKNIQY
TRBV5-1	TRBJ1-1	ASSSGRTVNTEAF
TRBV11-2	TRBJ2-4	ASSLGTKLAKNIQY
TRBV12-3/TRBV12-4	TRBJ2-2	ASSLTGTTGELF
TRBV3-1	TRBJ2-3	ASSQAGGPTSTDTQY
TRBV18	TRBJ1-3	ASSRGLGDGNTIY
TRBV11-2	TRBJ1-1	ASRTTGGEAF
TRBV5-1	TRBJ2-1	ASSLGRALAGGSYNEQF
TRBV4-1	TRBJ2-1	ASRFGLAEADLF
TRBV7-9	TRBJ2-1	ASSLGTGGRNEQF
TRBV7-8	TRBJ2-7	ASSLTSGTGGSYEQY
TRBV27	TRBJ2-3	ASSLSIRTEITQY
TRBV3-1	TRBJ1-2	ASSQETVYGYT
TRBV12-3/TRBV12-4	TRBJ1-2	ASSSTSDRGEVYT
TRBV7-9	TRBJ2-7	ASSGPGQPLYEQY